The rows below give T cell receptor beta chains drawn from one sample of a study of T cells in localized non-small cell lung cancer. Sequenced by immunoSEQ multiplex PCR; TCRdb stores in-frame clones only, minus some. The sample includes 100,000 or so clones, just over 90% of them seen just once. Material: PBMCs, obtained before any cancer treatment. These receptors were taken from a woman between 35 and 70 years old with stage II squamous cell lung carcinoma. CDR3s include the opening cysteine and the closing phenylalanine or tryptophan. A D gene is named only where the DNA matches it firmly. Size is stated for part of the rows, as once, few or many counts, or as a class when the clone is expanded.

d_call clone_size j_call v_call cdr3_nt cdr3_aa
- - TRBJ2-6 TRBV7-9 TGTGCCAGCAGCCCCCTCTTTAGTTCTGGGGCCAACGTCCTGACTTTC CASSPLFSSGANVLTF
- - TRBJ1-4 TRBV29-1 TGCAGCGTTGGGCAGGGAGGAGAAAAACTGTTTTTT CSVGQGGEKLFF
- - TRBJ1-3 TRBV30 TGTGCCTGGAGTTTCGGGAGGATCTCTGGAAACACCATATATTTT CAWSFGRISGNTIYF
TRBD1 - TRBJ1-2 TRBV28 TGTGCCAGCAGCCCTGGACAGGTCGGGGGAGGCTACACCTTC CASSPGQVGGGYTF
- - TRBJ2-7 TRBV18 TGTGCCAGCTCACCTGGGGGGACGGCCTACAAGCAGTACTTC CASSPGGTAYKQYF
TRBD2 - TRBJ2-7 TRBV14 TGTGCCAGCAGCCAGGACGCCAGACTAGCGGGAGAATACGAGCAGTACTTC CASSQDARLAGEYEQYF
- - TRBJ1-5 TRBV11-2 TGTGCCAGCAGCTTGGCAGGGTTAAGGAATCAGCCCCAGCATTTT CASSLAGLRNQPQHF
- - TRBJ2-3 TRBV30 TGTGCCTGGAGTCAACAGGGAAGGGTGGGCACAGATACGCAGTATTTT CAWSQQGRVGTDTQYF
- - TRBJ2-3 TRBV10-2 TGCGCCAGCAGTGAAGGACCCGCCTGGACAGATACGCAGTATTTT CASSEGPAWTDTQYF
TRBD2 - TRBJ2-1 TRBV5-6 TGTGCCAGCAGCTTGATGGTGGCTAGCGGGGGCTCCTACAATGAGCAGTTCTTC CASSLMVASGGSYNEQFF
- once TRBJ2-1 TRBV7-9 TGTGCCAGCAGCTTAGCGTCCACCAGCTTGAGTGAGCAGTTCTTC CASSLASTSLSEQFF
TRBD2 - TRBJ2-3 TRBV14 TGTGCCAGCAGCCAAGGGAGCGGGGGCAGCACAGATACGCAGTATTTT CASSQGSGGSTDTQYF
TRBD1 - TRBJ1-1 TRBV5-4 TGTGCCAGCAGCCCTGGACAGGGCGGGGTAAACACTGAAGCTTTCTTT CASSPGQGGVNTEAFF
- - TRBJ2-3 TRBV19 TGTGCCAGTAGTATATTCCCTTCGGACAGCACAGATACGCAGTATTTT CASSIFPSDSTDTQYF
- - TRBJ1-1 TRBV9 TGTGCCAGCAGCGTAGGTGGGACCGTGAACACTGAAGCTTTCTTT CASSVGGTVNTEAFF
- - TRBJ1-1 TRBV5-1 TGCGCCAGCAGCTGGGGGGGCATTACGAACACTGAAGCTTTCTTT CASSWGGITNTEAFF
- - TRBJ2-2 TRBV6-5 TGTGCCAGCAGTTACTCCGGACTGAGTGGGTCCGGGGAGCTGTTTTTT CASSYSGLSGSGELFF
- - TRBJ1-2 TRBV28 TGTGCCAGCAGTCCGACGACAGTAATTAACTATGGCTACACCTTC CASSPTTVINYGYTF
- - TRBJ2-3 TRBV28 TGTGCCAGCAGTTTATGGGTCATCACAGATACGCAGTATTTT CASSLWVITDTQYF
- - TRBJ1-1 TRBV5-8 TGTGCCAGCAGCTACTTAAACACGAACACTGAAGCTTTCTTT CASSYLNTNTEAFF
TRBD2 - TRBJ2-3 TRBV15 TGTGCCACCAGCAGATCTCTAGCGGGGGACCAGGATACGCAGTATTTT CATSRSLAGDQDTQYF
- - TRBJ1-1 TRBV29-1 TGCAGCGTTCCCACCTTCCGAGGGGGTACGACTGAAGCTTTCTTT CSVPTFRGGTTEAFF
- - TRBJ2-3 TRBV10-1 TGCGCCAGCAGTGGGAACCGGGCCCCGGGGAGTAGCACAGATACGCAGTATTTT CASSGNRAPGSSTDTQYF
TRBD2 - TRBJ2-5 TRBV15 TGTGCCACCGGGGCGGGGGGGCAAACAGATGAGACCCAGTACTTC CATGAGGQTDETQYF